These 26 T cell receptor beta chains were all obtained from the same sample, sequenced in a study of early T cells in non-severe SARS-CoV-2 infection. Using its own MiXCR run on the 5' RACE reads, TCRdb lists one record per CDR3 protein. The sample lists tens of thousands of distinct CDR3 sequences, approximately 15% occurring once. The sequenced sample was whole blood. The receptor set was obtained from an adult who was a healthcare worker with PCR-confirmed SARS-CoV-2 infection or an uninfected control (not recorded which).

CDR3 amino acids: CASRPQGTYEQYF. The CDR3, as DNA: TGTGCCAGCAGACCACAGGGCACCTACGAGCAGTACTTC. The rearrangement links TRBV28 to TRBJ2-7; D may be TRBD1 (6 bases). The CDR3 extends over 13 amino acids. The germline V and J ends were trimmed by 6 bases and 2 bases, with 11 bases remaining between them. Per germline, CDR1 MDHEN and CDR2 SYDVKM.

This rearrangement joins TRBV3-1 to TRBJ1-5, with D possibly TRBD1 on 6 matching bases. The CDR3 runs to 15 residues. CDR1 and CDR2 from the germline V gene are LGHDT and YNNKEL (reference sequence). Trimming removed 0 bases from V and 4 bases from J, with 10 bases in between. The CDR3: CASSQDVRGNQPQHF. CDR3 DNA sequence: TGTGCCAGCAGCCAAGATGTTAGGGGGAATCAGCCCCAGCATTTT.

This clonotype came up a few times. The rearrangement uses TRBV12-3 or TRBV12-4 and TRBJ2-1, with TRBD2 matching 8 bases. V lost 3 bases, J lost 6 bases, and 10 bases stayed unmatched. The CDR3 loop spans 16 amino acids. This chain's CDR3 is CASSFAKPAGGNEQFF. DNA for the CDR3: TGTGCCAGCAGTTTTGCCAAACCCGCGGGGGGCAATGAGCAGTTCTTC.

This clonotype has only a few counts. CDR3 DNA sequence: TGCAGTGCTAGAGACTATTTAGGAGACGATGAAAAACTGTTTTTT. Protein sequence: CSARDYLGDDEKLFF. V gene TRBV20-1 combines with J gene TRBJ1-4; no firm D call. The V end was cut by 0 bases, the J end by 6 bases, with 14 bases between. Germline V CDR1 and CDR2: DFQATT, SNEGSKA (reference sequence). This CDR3 is built from 15 residues.

This clonotype has a handful of counts. This chain joins TRBV7-9 and TRBJ1-1; D uncertain. V was trimmed by 5 bases and J by 4 bases, leaving 14 bases between them. This CDR3 comprises 14 residues. Germline lookup yields CDR1 SEHNR and CDR2 FQNEAQ (reference sequence). CDR3 residues: CASSQSRQLTEAFF. DNA for the CDR3: TGTGCCAGCAGCCAGAGTAGGCAACTCACTGAAGCTTTCTTT.

This clonotype was detected ten times or more. The V and J genes are TRBV29-1 and TRBJ2-7; tentatively, D is TRBD1 (7 bases). CDR3 size: 15 residues. V gave up 0 bases and J gave up 7 bases, with 19 bases separating them. Germline assignment: CDR1 SQVTM and CDR2 ANQGSEA. CDR3 nucleotide sequence: TGCAGCGTTGAAGATAACCACAGGGGAGGTCGGGAGCAGTACTTC. Translation gives CSVEDNHRGGREQYF.

This clonotype showed up many times. This chain joins TRBV5-4 and TRBJ2-7; D remains unclear. Germline loops: CDR1 SGHNT, CDR2 YYREEE (reference sequence). V was shortened by 2 bases and J by 0 bases, with 12 bases between the two germline ends. The CDR3 extends over 15 amino acids. This CDR3 reads CASSFGGDSSYEQYF. The CDR3 DNA follows: TGTGCCAGCAGCTTTGGTGGGGATAGCTCCTACGAGCAGTACTTC.

This clonotype was observed a handful of times. The CDR3 DNA sequence: TGCAGTGCTAGAGATCTCACGGATCGATGGGACACTGAAGCTTTCTTT. It specifies CSARDLTDRWDTEAFF. This sequence joins TRBV20-1 and TRBJ1-1; no reliable D call. Germline V gene lookup returns CDR1 DFQATT and CDR2 SNEGSKA (reference sequence). With 0 bases removed from V and 3 bases from J, the gap between germline ends came to 17 bases. The CDR3 consists of 16 residues.

There are a few counts of this clonotype. The chain employs TRBV20-1 and TRBJ1-2, with D possibly being TRBD1 (5 bases). The germline CDR1 and CDR2 sequences are DFQATT and SNEGSKA (reference sequence). The length of the CDR3 is 13 residues. V gave up 3 bases and J gave up 4 bases, with 12 bases separating them. CDR3: CSASWGESYGYTF. CDR3 in DNA: TGCAGTGCTAGCTGGGGGGAATCCTATGGCTACACCTTC.

The rearrangement uses TRBV3-1 and TRBJ2-3; TRBD1 might be the D (6 bases). This CDR3 has 12 amino acids. Trimming took off 1 base at V and 8 bases at J, with 7 bases between the two ends. The germline gives CDR1 LGHDT, CDR2 YNNKEL (reference sequence). As DNA, the CDR3 is TGTGCCAGCAGCCAAGTAGGGGGTACGCAGTATTTT. Translation: CASSQVGGTQYF.

The chain uses TRBV3-1 and TRBJ2-3, with 7 bases matching TRBD1. CDR1 and CDR2 from the germline V gene are LGHDT and YNNKEL (reference sequence). V trimming: 4 bases; J trimming: 3 bases; junction bases outside the gene matches: 7. CDR3 size: 15 residues. Written as DNA, the CDR3 is TGTGCCAGCAGCCCCCAGGACAGGAGGACAGATACGCAGTATTTT. Protein: CASSPQDRRTDTQYF.

This clonotype turned up a few times. The chain combines TRBV29-1 with TRBJ2-2; the D gene could be TRBD1 or TRBD2 (5 bases each). Trimming took off 2 bases at V and 1 base at J, with 14 bases between the two ends. In germline, CDR1 is SQVTM, CDR2 ANQGSEA. The CDR3 extends over 16 amino acids. This chain's CDR3 is CSVETPGTVNTGELFF. In nucleotides, the CDR3 is TGCAGCGTTGAAACCCCGGGGACGGTGAACACCGGGGAGCTGTTTTTT.

This clonotype appeared a few times. This sequence joins TRBV7-8 and TRBJ2-3; D tentatively reads TRBD1 or TRBD2 (5 bases each). Trimming cost V 4 bases and J 4 bases, with 18 bases left between them. The CDR3 consists of 16 residues. Germline-derived CDR1 and CDR2 are SGHVS and FQNEAQ. CDR3 bases: TGTGCCAGCAGCTCCGCAGGGAGATCCGCGGCAGATACGCAGTATTTT. Translation gives CASSSAGRSAADTQYF.

The gene calls are TRBV14 and TRBJ2-1; D may be TRBD1 (5 bases). Germline V gene data show CDR1 as SGHDN and CDR2 as FVKESK. The V end was cut by 1 base, the J end by 7 bases, with 5 bases between. The CDR3 contains 12 residues. CDR3 coding DNA: TGTGCCAGCAGCCAAGCAGGGAATGAGCAGTTCTTC. This translates into CASSQAGNEQFF.

This chain uses TRBV3-1 with TRBJ1-3; perhaps TRBD1 as D (5 bases). Per germline, CDR1 LGHDT and CDR2 YNNKEL (reference sequence). This CDR3 has 13 residues. V was pared by 8 bases and J by 0 bases, with 8 bases between. CDR3: CASGTGSGNTIYF. CDR3 DNA: TGTGCCAGCGGGACCGGCTCTGGAAACACCATATATTTT.

J is TRBJ2-1 and V is TRBV6-4, with 10 bases aligning to TRBD1. The CDR3 has 15 amino acids. V lost 6 bases to trimming and J lost 0 bases; unmatched junction nucleotides: 2. The germline gives CDR1 MRHNA, CDR2 SNTAGT. The CDR3 coding sequence is TGTGCCAGCAGCGGACAGGGGGGCTCCTACAATGAGCAGTTCTTC. Translating gives CASSGQGGSYNEQFF.

This clonotype was counted between two and nine times. V usage is TRBV28 and J usage is TRBJ2-5; TRBD1 might be the D (5 bases). The CDR3 is made up of 14 amino acids. The V end was cut by 2 bases, the J end by 5 bases, with 12 bases between. CDR1 and CDR2 (germline): MDHEN, SYDVKM. Written as DNA, the CDR3 is TGTGCCAGCAGTTTAATGGGGCAGGAGGAGACCCAGTACTTC. Its translation is CASSLMGQEETQYF.

The CDR3 DNA reads TGTGCCAGCAGCCAGGGCGGGCCTGAAGCTTTCTTT. This codes for CASSQGGPEAFF. V is TRBV7-6 and J is TRBJ1-1; a weak D match, TRBD1 (5 bases). From germline, CDR1 is SGHVS and CDR2 FNYEAQ. CDR3 length equals 12 residues. Trimming cost V 5 bases and J 6 bases, with 10 bases left between them.

This clonotype was counted only a few times. This sequence joins TRBV20-1 and TRBJ2-7, with D perhaps matching TRBD2 (6 bases). From germline, CDR1 is DFQATT and CDR2 SNEGSKA (reference sequence). The V gene lost 4 bases and the J gene lost 0 bases, with 13 bases spanning the gap. The CDR3 totals 14 residues. The CDR3 nucleotides are TGCAGTGCTATCGGCGGGGTTAGCTCCTACGAGCAGTACTTC. This sequence encodes CSAIGGVSSYEQYF.

The sample holds many counts of this clonotype. J is TRBJ1-1 and V is TRBV4-3; D is ambiguous. CDR3 size: 13 residues. V was cut by 0 bases and J by 5 bases, with 7 bases left in between. CDR1 is LGHNA, CDR2 YSLEER, per germline. CDR3 protein: CASSQDFPTEAFF. The CDR3 DNA reads as TGCGCCAGCAGCCAAGATTTCCCGACTGAAGCTTTCTTT.

This clonotype occurred a few times. This chain links TRBV13 with TRBJ2-3, with TRBD1 matching over 7 bases. The germline CDR1 and CDR2 sequences are PRHDT and FYEKMQ (reference sequence). The CDR3 loop spans 15 amino acids. With V trimmed by 2 bases and J by 5 bases, 7 bases remained unmatched. The CDR3 DNA reads TGTGCCAGCAGCTTATCCGGGACAGTGGGAGATACGCAGTATTTT. As protein: CASSLSGTVGDTQYF.

The rearrangement joins TRBV28 to TRBJ2-3; maybe TRBD1 (6 bases). CDR1 MDHEN and CDR2 SYDVKM come from the germline V gene. The length of the CDR3 is 14 residues. V was clipped by 9 bases and J by 3 bases, with 16 bases between them. CDR3 residues: CASWDTRGTDTQYF. Here the CDR3 DNA reads TGTGCCAGTTGGGACACGCGCGGGACAGATACGCAGTATTTT.

The CDR3 DNA follows: TGTGCCAGCAGCACCCAACTAGCGGGGTTCGGCCATACGCAGTATTTT. Its translation is CASSTQLAGFGHTQYF. The chain employs TRBV6-5 and TRBJ2-3; 10 positions match TRBD2. CDR3 size: 16 residues. The germline gives CDR1 MNHEY, CDR2 SVGAGI. Trimming removed 6 bases from V and 7 bases from J; junction bases left unmatched: 13.

As regards this clonotype: One junction end does not reproduce the germline sequence, and a read error may be involved. The chain couples TRBV7-2 to TRBJ2-7; 11 nucleotides line up with TRBD2. CDR3 length: 14 residues. Germline assignment: CDR1 SGHTA and CDR2 FQGNSA. Here the CDR3 reads CASSIAGGNYEQYF. The CDR3 DNA reads as TGTGCCAGCAGCATAGCGGGGGGGAACTACGAGCAGTACTTC.

The chain carries TRBV27 and TRBJ2-2; D gene unclear. This CDR3 contains 15 residues. Trimming removed 2 bases from V and 4 bases from J, with 11 bases in between. Germline loops: CDR1 MNHEY, CDR2 SMNVEV (reference sequence). In DNA form, the CDR3 reads TGTGCCAGCAGTTTAAGTAGTTTAGGCACCGGGGAGCTGTTTTTT. Its translation is CASSLSSLGTGELFF.

In this sample, this clonotype turned up a few times. The V and J genes are TRBV6-2 or TRBV6-3 and TRBJ2-2, with unresolved D. Between the trimmed V and J ends, which lost 5 bases and 8 bases, there was a span of 15 bases. The CDR3 runs to 14 residues. The germline V gene encodes CDR1 MNHEY and CDR2 SVGEGT. The CDR3 here is CASSPPTAPGELFF. Here the CDR3 DNA reads TGTGCCAGCAGTCCGCCGACCGCACCGGGGGAGCTGTTTTTT.